These T cell receptor beta chains were read from a single sample in a study of control samples from healthy donors and cancer patients. Profiled with immunoSEQ multiplex PCR; TCRdb holds only in-frame clones, not every one. The data show about 140,000 clones, with around 88% seen just once and more than 1.5% held by the top ten. The sample consisted of blood. The receptors stem from a man younger than 35 in good health. Both conserved end residues are part of each CDR3. The order of the fields is D gene, V gene, J gene, clone size, CDR3 DNA, CDR3 protein. A D gene is named only where the DNA matches it firmly. Not every row has a clone size; where given, it reads once, few, many or a size class.

-,TRBV6-4,TRBJ2-6,-,TGTGCCAGCAGTGAGGGGTCTGGGGCCAACGTCCTGACTTTC,CASSEGSGANVLTF
-,TRBV28,TRBJ2-1,-,TGTGCCAGCAAGCCCGGGGGGCGGGATGAGCAGTTCTTC,CASKPGGRDEQFF
-,TRBV5-1,TRBJ2-2,-,TGCGCCAGCAGCCAATTACAGGGATCTGACACCGGGGAGCTGTTTTTT,CASSQLQGSDTGELFF
TRBD1,TRBV9,TRBJ1-4,-,TGTGCCAGCAGCGCGGGGAGGGGGCCGGCAGAAAAACTGTTTTTT,CASSAGRGPAEKLFF
TRBD1,TRBV5-6,TRBJ2-5,once,TGTGCCAGCAGCCCCCGGGACAGGGGGCTGGAGACCCAGTACTTC,CASSPRDRGLETQYF
-,TRBV12-5,TRBJ2-7,-,TGTGCTAGTGGCCCGACCCCCTACGAGCAGTACTTC,CASGPTPYEQYF
TRBD2,TRBV10-1,TRBJ2-5,-,TGCGCCAGCAGTGACGGGAGCGGGGGTGGGGGTAATCAAGAGACCCAGTACTTC,CASSDGSGGGGNQETQYF
-,TRBV6-2/TRBV6-3,TRBJ2-7,-,TGTGCCAGCAGTTACTCTTATTACGAGCAGTACTTC,CASSYSYYEQYF
TRBD1,TRBV7-2,TRBJ1-2,once,TGTGCCAGCAGCTCCCGACAGGGTTATGGCTACACCTTC,CASSSRQGYGYTF
-,TRBV6-6,TRBJ2-2,once,TGTGCCAGCAGTTACTCTGGCGGGGAGCTGTTTTTT,CASSYSGGELFF
-,TRBV29-1,TRBJ2-3,-,TGCAGCGTTGGGAGAGGGGGGGATTTAGATACGCAGTATTTT,CSVGRGGDLDTQYF
-,TRBV7-3,TRBJ2-1,-,TGTGCCAGCAGCTTAGGGCGGGGCGGCTACAATGAGCAGTTCTTC,CASSLGRGGYNEQFF
TRBD1,TRBV4-1,TRBJ2-5,-,TGCGCCAGCAGCCCACATACAGGGGGCGCGGAAGAGACCCAGTACTTC,CASSPHTGGAEETQYF
TRBD1,TRBV27,TRBJ1-6,-,TGTGCCAGCAGTTTCGGAGGGGGCAATTCACCCCTCCACTTT,CASSFGGGNSPLHF
TRBD2,TRBV4-2,TRBJ2-3,-,TGTGCCAGCAGCCAAATGACTAGCGGGGTCAGCACAGATACGCAGTATTTT,CASSQMTSGVSTDTQYF
-,TRBV9,TRBJ2-1,-,TGTGCCAGCAGCGTAGATGGGGGGCTCCCTTACAATGAGCAGTTCTTC,CASSVDGGLPYNEQFF
-,TRBV2,TRBJ1-3,once,TGTGCCAGCGGCCCTGGGGGGGCTGGAAACACCATATATTTT,CASGPGGAGNTIYF
-,TRBV19,TRBJ1-1,once,TGTGCCAGTAGCCAACAGGGGAACACTGAAGCTTTCTTT,CASSQQGNTEAFF
-,TRBV12-3/TRBV12-4,TRBJ2-2,few,TGTGCCAGCAGTTTCCAGGGAGCCGGGGAGCTGTTTTTT,CASSFQGAGELFF
-,TRBV19,TRBJ1-2,-,TGTGCCAGTAGTAGCGGGCATGGCTACACCTTC,CASSSGHGYTF
TRBD2,TRBV6-6,TRBJ2-1,-,TGTGCCAGCAGTTACAGCGGGGGACGTTACAATGAGCAGTTCTTC,CASSYSGGRYNEQFF
-,TRBV30,TRBJ1-2,once,TGTGCCTGGACCCCCGGGCAGAGCTATGGCTACACCTTC,CAWTPGQSYGYTF
-,TRBV4-1,TRBJ1-6,-,TGCGCCAGCAGCCAATGGTATGTCCGAGCGAACAGAATAAATTCACCCCTCCACTTT,CASSQWYVRANRINSPLHF
-,TRBV7-8,TRBJ1-3,-,TGTGCCTCGGGACTTTCTGGAAACACCATATATTTT,CASGLSGNTIYF
-,TRBV30,TRBJ1-1,-,TGTGCCTGGAGGGATCGACAGATGGCGAACACTGAAGCTTTCTTT,CAWRDRQMANTEAFF
-,TRBV6-2/TRBV6-3,TRBJ1-5,-,TGTGCCAGCAGTTACTCGTCAGGGTTAAGCAATCAGCCCCAGCATTTT,CASSYSSGLSNQPQHF
TRBD1,TRBV5-1,TRBJ1-2,once,TGCGCCAGCCGGACAGGGAGCTATGGCTACACCTTC,CASRTGSYGYTF
-,TRBV10-3,TRBJ1-5,-,TGTGCCACCCGACAGGCGGAGGAACAGCCCCAGCATTTT,CATRQAEEQPQHF
-,TRBV30,TRBJ2-6,-,TGTGCCTGGAGTGTTTCCTCCTCTGGGGCCAACGTCCTGACTTTC,CAWSVSSSGANVLTF
TRBD1,TRBV28,TRBJ1-2,-,TGTGCCAGCAGGGCAGGGGGCTATGGCTACACCTTC,CASRAGGYGYTF
-,TRBV5-3,TRBJ2-3,-,TGTGCCAGAAGCTCCCACACTATGCCAGATACGCAGTATTTT,CARSSHTMPDTQYF
-,TRBV6-2/TRBV6-3,TRBJ2-5,-,TGTGCCAGCAGTTACTCACCGGGGGTCCAAGAGACCCAGTACTTC,CASSYSPGVQETQYF